Listed here is a single TCR beta chain. Antigen specificity is unknown. This entry comes from a study of CD4+ T cells in melanoma. General observations from the study: In melanoma, neoantigen-specific CD4+ T cells reportedly differed in differentiation state. CD8+ T cell, macrophage and B cell function reportedly correlated with neoantigen-specific CD4+ T cells.

Assay used: immunoSEQ multiplex PCR; TCRdb lists only in-frame clones, some missing. The table shows roughly 21,000 clones, with roughly 78% occurring only once. Between the trimmed V and J ends, which lost 0 bases and 0 bases, there was a span of 26 bases. The CDR3 spans 21 residues. Germline V CDR1 and CDR2: LNHNV, YYDKDF (reference sequence). The chain recombines TRBV15 with TRBJ2-5; D may be TRBD1 (5 bases). This clonotype was sampled from a human donor with melanoma. The CDR3 here is CATSRDLMSGYRWLNQETQYF. For the CDR3, the DNA is TGTGCCACCAGCAGAGATCTTATGAGTGGGTACAGGTGGCTAAACCAAGAGACCCAGTACTTC.